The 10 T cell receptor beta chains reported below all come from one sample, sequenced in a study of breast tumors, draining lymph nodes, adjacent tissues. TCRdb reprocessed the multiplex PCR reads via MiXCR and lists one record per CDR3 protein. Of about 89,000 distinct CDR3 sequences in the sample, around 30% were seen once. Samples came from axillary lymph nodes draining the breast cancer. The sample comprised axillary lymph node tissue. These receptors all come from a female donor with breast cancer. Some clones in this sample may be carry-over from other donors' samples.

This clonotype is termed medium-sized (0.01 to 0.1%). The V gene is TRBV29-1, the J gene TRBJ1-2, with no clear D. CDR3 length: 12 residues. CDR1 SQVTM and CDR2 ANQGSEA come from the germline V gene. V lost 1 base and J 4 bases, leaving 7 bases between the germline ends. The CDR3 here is CSVEAPIYGYTF. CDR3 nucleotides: TGCAGCGTTGAAGCACCGATCTATGGCTACACCTTC.

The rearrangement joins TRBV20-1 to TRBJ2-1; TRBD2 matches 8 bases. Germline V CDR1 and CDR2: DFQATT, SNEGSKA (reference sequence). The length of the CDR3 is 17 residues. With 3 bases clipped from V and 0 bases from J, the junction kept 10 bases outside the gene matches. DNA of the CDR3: TGCAGTGCTAGTGGGTTGGGTAGCGGGACCTCCTACAATGAGCAGTTCTTC. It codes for CSASGLGSGTSYNEQFF.

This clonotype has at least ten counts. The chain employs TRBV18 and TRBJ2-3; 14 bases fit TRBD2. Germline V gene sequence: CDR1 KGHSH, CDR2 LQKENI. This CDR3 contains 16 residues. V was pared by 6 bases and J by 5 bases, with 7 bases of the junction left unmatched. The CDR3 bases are TGTGCCAGCTCGCAAGGACTAGCGGGAGGTGGAGATACGCAGTATTTT. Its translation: CASSQGLAGGGDTQYF.

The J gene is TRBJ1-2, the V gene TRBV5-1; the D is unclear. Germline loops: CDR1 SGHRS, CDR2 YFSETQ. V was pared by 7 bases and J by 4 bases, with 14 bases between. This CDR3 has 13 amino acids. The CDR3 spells CASGLDRTYGYTF. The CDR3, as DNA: TGCGCCAGCGGCCTCGACCGGACCTATGGCTACACCTTC.

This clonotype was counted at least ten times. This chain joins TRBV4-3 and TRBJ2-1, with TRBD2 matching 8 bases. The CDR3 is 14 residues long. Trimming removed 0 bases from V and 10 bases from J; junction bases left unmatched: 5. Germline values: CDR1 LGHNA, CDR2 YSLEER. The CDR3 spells CASSQDGGGREQFF. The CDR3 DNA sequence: TGCGCCAGCAGCCAAGACGGGGGGGGGCGAGAGCAGTTCTTC.

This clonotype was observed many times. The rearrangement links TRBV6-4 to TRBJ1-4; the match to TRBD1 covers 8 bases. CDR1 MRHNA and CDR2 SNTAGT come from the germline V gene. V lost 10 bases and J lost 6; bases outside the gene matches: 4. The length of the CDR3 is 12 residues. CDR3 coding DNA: TGTGCCAACTACAGGGGGGATGAAAAACTGTTTTTT. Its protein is CANYRGDEKLFF.

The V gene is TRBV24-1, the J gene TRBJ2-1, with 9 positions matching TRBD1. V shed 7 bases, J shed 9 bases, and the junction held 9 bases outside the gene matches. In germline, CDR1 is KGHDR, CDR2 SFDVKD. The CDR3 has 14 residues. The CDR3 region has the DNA TGTGCCACCAGCAAAACAGGGGGCGGCGCTGAGCAGTTCTTC. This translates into CATSKTGGGAEQFF.

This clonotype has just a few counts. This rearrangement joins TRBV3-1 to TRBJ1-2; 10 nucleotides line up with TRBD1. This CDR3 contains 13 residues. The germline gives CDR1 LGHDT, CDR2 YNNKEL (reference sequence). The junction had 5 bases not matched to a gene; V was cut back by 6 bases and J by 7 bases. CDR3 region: CASSGDRGPGYTF. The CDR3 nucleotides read TGTGCCAGCAGTGGAGACAGGGGGCCTGGCTACACCTTC.

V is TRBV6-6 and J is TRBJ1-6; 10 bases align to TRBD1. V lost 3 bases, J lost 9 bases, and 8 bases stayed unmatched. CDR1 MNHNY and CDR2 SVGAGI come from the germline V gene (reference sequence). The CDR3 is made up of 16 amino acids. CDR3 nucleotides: TGTGCCAGCAGTTATCGTGACAGGGGGCGTGGTTCACCCCTCCACTTT. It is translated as CASSYRDRGRGSPLHF.

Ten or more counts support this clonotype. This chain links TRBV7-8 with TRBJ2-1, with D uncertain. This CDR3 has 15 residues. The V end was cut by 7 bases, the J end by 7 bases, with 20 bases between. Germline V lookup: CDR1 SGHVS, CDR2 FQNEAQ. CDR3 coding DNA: TGTGCCAGCACCAATGAAGTTGCGGTAAGAAATGAGCAGTTCTTC. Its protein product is CASTNEVAVRNEQFF. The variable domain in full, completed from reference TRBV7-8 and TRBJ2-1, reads GAGVSQSPRYKVAKRGQDVALRCDPISGHVSLFWYQQALGQGPEFLTYFQNEAQLDKSGLPSDRFFAERPEGSVSTLKIQRTQQEDSAVYLCASTNEVAVRNEQFFGPGTRLTVL.